This TCR beta chain was observed in a study of T-cell memory formation after mild COVID-19 (dated by TCRdb to the early 2020s). Notes on the research overall: TCR sequence clusters from the two donors were largely donor specific. In a couple of donors, T-cell clones that expanded and contracted after mild COVID-19 were followed by sequencing TCRalpha and TCRbeta repertoires longitudinally. The cohort was made up of two young adult volunteers, one female and one male, who were previously healthy. Paper-wide results and their limitations: Clones contracting from day 15 to 85 had balanced CD4/CD8 phenotypes, while a second wave expanding from day 15 to 37 was biased towards CD4+. Whether the second-wave clones peaking on day 37 were SARS-CoV-2 specific was not confirmed. Some responding clones were detected in pre-infection memory, which suggested that pre-existing cross-reactive memory T cells had joined the SARS-CoV-2 response. Only a couple of mild cases were covered by the study, and larger cohorts that include severe cases with pre-infection samples were considered necessary. Contracting CD4+ clones turned up mainly in the CM and EM memory subsets, whereas EMRA was where CD8+ clones were enriched.

This clonotype was seen a handful of times. No cognate antigen has been identified for it. Per-base quality was not reported, and no clone a single base away is much larger than it. The sequencing machine was an Illumina NovaSeq 6000. TCRalpha and TCRbeta cDNA libraries were built by 5'RACE with constant-segment primers, adding sample barcodes and unique molecular identifiers. Trizol reagent was used to extract RNA from every sample. The libraries were amplified in two PCR steps, and the second step added a second sample barcode and Illumina TruSeq adapters. Sequencing of libraries was performed on an Illumina NovaSeq with 2 x 150 bp paired-end reads. The source study handled its data this way. With migec v1.2.7, reads were demultiplexed and then collapsed into UMI-guided consensus sequences. Using mixcr v2.1.11, UMI consensuses were aligned to TRA and TRB V and J templates and then assembled into clonotypes. Clonotypes were classified as expanded or contracted when called significant by both edgeR and NoisET, with noise models trained on biological replicates. edgeR calls used a false discovery rate-adjusted p below 0.01 and a log2 fold-change threshold of 1. As an exploratory analysis of dynamics, max-normalized trajectories of the 1000 most abundant clonotypes were examined with PCA combined with hierarchical clustering. The CD4 or CD8 phenotype of responding clones was assigned using the separately sequenced CD4+ and CD8+ repertoires. Using fastp trimming at Q25 and MiXCR clonotype assembly, TCRdb reanalyzed the public sequencing data and kept in-frame beta chains. Here each entry gathers all rows of one CDR3 protein and keeps the most common genes and DNA. Clone size and V and J calls follow TCRdb, not the original study. The sample has roughly 99,000 distinct CDR3 sequences on record, approximately 15% of them singletons. 30% to 45% of the sample belongs to the ten largest clones.

Inclusive of the bounding cysteine and phenylalanine, the CDR3 is 15 residues long. Kept here is only the CDR3 DNA, which spans 45 bases and is read in frame from base 1. The V end gives up 3 bases and the J end 9 bases, leaving 9 bases in the junction not matched to a gene. From a lookup of the germline V gene (reference sequence), CDR1 and CDR2 are SEHNR and FQNEAQ. Ficoll-Paque density gradient centrifugation was used to isolate PBMCs. The chain is made from TRBV7-9 and TRBJ2-4, with TRBD2 matching 9 junction bases. The receptor comes from a man aged 18-30 years who had mild COVID-19 (a few samples of this study predate the infection). The sample titles of this study are shuffled in the database, so cell type and time point are left out; the donor was told from shared clones. The sequenced sample consisted of PBMCs or a T cell subset sorted from them (not recorded which). The encoded CDR3 is CASSFVVSGGGIQYF. The DNA reads TGTGCCAGCAGCTTCGTGGTTAGCGGGGGAGGCATTCAGTACTTC.